The 5 T cell receptor beta chains given below trace back to one sample, sequenced in a study of shared clonotypes between healthy human individuals. Profiled with immunoSEQ multiplex PCR; TCRdb holds only in-frame clones, not every one. The data hold 2.3 million or so clones, with over 85% observed a single time. The sample was naive CD4+ T cells from PBMCs. Subset noted: CD45RA+ positively selected. These receptor sequences come from a man aged 18-30 years in good health. Some clones in this sample may be carry-over from other donors' samples.

J is TRBJ2-7 and V is TRBV29-1, with TRBD1 matching over 7 bases. This CDR3 has 13 amino acids. Trimming cost V 4 bases and J 0 bases; bases outside gene matches: 3. CDR1 and CDR2 (germline): SQVTM, ANQGSEA. This CDR3 is CSVGRGSSYEQYF. The CDR3 DNA reads TGCAGCGTTGGCAGGGGGAGCTCCTACGAGCAGTACTTC.

The CDR3 is CASSPRTFSGNTIYF. The CDR3 nucleotides are TGTGCCAGCAGCCCCCGGACCTTCTCTGGAAACACCATATATTTT. The chain is built from TRBV28 and TRBJ1-3, with D unresolved. The germline CDR1 and CDR2 sequences are MDHEN and SYDVKM. V dropped 6 bases and J dropped 0 bases, with 12 bases sitting between them. The CDR3 is 15 amino acids.

This clone has just a few counts. This chain connects TRBV15 to TRBJ1-1; D may be TRBD1 (5 bases). Germline V gene data show CDR1 as LNHNV and CDR2 as YYDKDF (reference sequence). The ends were cut back, 8 bases at V and 5 bases at J, with 15 bases in the middle. The CDR3 spans 13 residues. This chain's CDR3 is CATAVGVRTEAFF. CDR3 DNA: TGTGCCACCGCCGTAGGGGTAAGGACTGAAGCTTTCTTT.

V gene TRBV7-2 combines with J gene TRBJ2-5, with D perhaps given as TRBD1 or TRBD2 (5 bases each). The ends were cut back, 5 bases at V and 3 bases at J, with 13 bases in the middle. Germline loops: CDR1 SGHTA, CDR2 FQGNSA. The CDR3 is 14 amino acids. This chain's CDR3 is CASSTGTMKETQYF. CDR3 sequence (DNA): TGTGCCAGCAGCACCGGGACGATGAAAGAGACCCAGTACTTC. Using reference TRBV7-2 and TRBJ2-5 for the parts outside the CDR3, the full variable domain is GAGVSQSPSNKVTEKGKDVELRCDPISGHTALYWYRQSLGQGLEFLIYFQGNSAPDKSGLPSDRFSAERTGGSVSTLTIQRTQQEDSAVYLCASSTGTMKETQYFGPGTRLLVL.

The rearrangement uses TRBV11-2 and TRBJ1-2; D remains unclear. V gave up 3 bases and J gave up 1 base, with 15 bases separating them. There are 16 residues in the CDR3. Germline V gene sequence: CDR1 SGHAT, CDR2 FQNNGV. The CDR3 sequence: CASSFTPSQINYGYTF. DNA of the CDR3: TGTGCCAGCAGCTTCACCCCCTCCCAGATTAACTATGGCTACACCTTC.